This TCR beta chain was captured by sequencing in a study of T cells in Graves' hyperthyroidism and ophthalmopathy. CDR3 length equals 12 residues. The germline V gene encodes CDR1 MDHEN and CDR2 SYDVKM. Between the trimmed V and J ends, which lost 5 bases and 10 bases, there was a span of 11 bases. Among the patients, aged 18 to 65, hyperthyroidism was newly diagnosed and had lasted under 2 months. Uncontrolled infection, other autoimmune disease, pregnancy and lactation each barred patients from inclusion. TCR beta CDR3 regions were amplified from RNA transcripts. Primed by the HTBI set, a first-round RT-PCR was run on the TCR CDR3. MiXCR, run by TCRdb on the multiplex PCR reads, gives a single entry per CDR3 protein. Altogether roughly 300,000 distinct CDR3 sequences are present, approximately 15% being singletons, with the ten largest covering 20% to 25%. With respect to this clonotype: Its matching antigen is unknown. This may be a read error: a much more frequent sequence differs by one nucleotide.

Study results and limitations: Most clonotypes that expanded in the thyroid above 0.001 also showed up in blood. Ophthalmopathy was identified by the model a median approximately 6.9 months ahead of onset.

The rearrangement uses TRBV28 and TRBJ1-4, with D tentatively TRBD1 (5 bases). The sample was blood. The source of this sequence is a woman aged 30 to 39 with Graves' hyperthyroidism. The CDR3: CASSVTRGKLFF. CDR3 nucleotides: TGTGCCAGCAGTGTGACAAGGGGAAAACTGTTTTTT.